These 6 T cell receptor beta chains came from one sample sequenced in a study of spatial heterogeneity in lung cancer. Using its own MiXCR run on the 5' RACE reads, TCRdb lists one record per CDR3 protein. This table holds about 52,000 distinct CDR3 sequences, less than 9% found once. Time point of the sample: blood at routine non-recurrence follow-up after resection. Unsorted whole RNA from tumor, nontumor lung or frozen PBMC underwent sequencing. Material: PBMCs, obtained at follow-up. The receptors come from a female donor with early-stage non-small cell lung cancer.

In this sample, this clonotype turned up a few times. This chain connects TRBV20-1 to TRBJ2-7, with 10 bases fitting TRBD1. Germline V gives CDR1 DFQATT, CDR2 SNEGSKA (reference sequence). V shed 5 bases, J shed 4 bases, and the junction held 8 bases outside the gene matches. The CDR3 length is 14 residues. CDR3 protein: CSAASGTGAYEQYF. The CDR3 DNA reads TGCAGTGCTGCCTCCGGGACAGGGGCTTACGAGCAGTACTTC.

This clonotype was counted between two and nine times. J is TRBJ2-3 and V is TRBV30; D not resolved. Trimming shortened V by 4 bases and J by 2 bases, and 7 bases separated the two germline ends. CDR1 is GTSNPN and CDR2 is SVGIG in the germline V gene (reference sequence). CDR3 size: 12 residues. CDR3: CAWKGATDTQYF. The DNA of the CDR3 is TGTGCCTGGAAGGGCGCCACAGATACGCAGTATTTT. The full variable domain, its missing parts supplied by reference TRBV30 and TRBJ2-3, is SQTIHQWPATLVQPVGSPLSLECTVEGTSNPNLYWYRQAAGRGLQLLFYSVGIGQISSEVPQNLSASRPQDRQFILSSKKLLLSDSGFYLCAWKGATDTQYFGPGTRLTVL.

The table lists this clonotype with many counts. This chain connects TRBV15 to TRBJ2-5; D gene ambiguous. The length of the CDR3 is 13 residues. V gave up 5 bases and J gave up 4 bases, with 11 bases separating them. The germline gives CDR1 LNHNV, CDR2 YYDKDF (reference sequence). The CDR3 DNA is TGTGCCACCAGCTCGTGGCACTCAGAGACCCAGTACTTC. As protein: CATSSWHSETQYF.

This clonotype was recorded a few times. J is TRBJ2-7 and V is TRBV7-3, with TRBD2 matching 8 bases. V gave up 2 bases and J gave up 2 bases; unmatched junction bases: 14. Germline CDR1 reads SGHTA; CDR2 reads FQGTGA. The CDR3 extends over 18 amino acids. The CDR3 reads CASSLLPPGRGGTYEQYF. CDR3 nucleotide sequence: TGTGCCAGCAGCTTACTACCCCCGGGACGCGGGGGGACCTACGAGCAGTACTTC. The full variable domain, in which reference TRBV7-3 and TRBJ2-7 provide the parts outside the CDR3, is GAGVSQTPSNKVTEKGKYVELRCDPISGHTALYWYRQSLGQGPEFLIYFQGTGAADDSGLPNDRFFAVRPEGSVSTLKIQRTERGDSAVYLCASSLLPPGRGGTYEQYFGPGTRLTVT.

This rearrangement joins TRBV2 to TRBJ2-1; D not certain. Trimming removed 9 bases from V and 6 bases from J, with 18 bases in between. CDR1 is SNHLY, CDR2 FYNNEI, per germline. The CDR3 runs 14 residues. CDR3 nucleotides: TGTGCCAGGGCAAAACTGGGCTCTCTCAATGAGCAGTTCTTC. Its translation is CARAKLGSLNEQFF.

This clonotype has at least ten counts. This chain joins TRBV30 and TRBJ1-4; no clear D. The CDR3 has 15 amino acids. Trimming pared 2 bases from V and 5 bases from J, leaving 15 bases between. Germline V gene sequence: CDR1 GTSNPN, CDR2 SVGIG (reference sequence). The CDR3 protein is CAWSPQRPLNEKLFF. Here the CDR3 DNA reads TGTGCCTGGAGTCCCCAGAGGCCCCTAAATGAAAAACTGTTTTTT.